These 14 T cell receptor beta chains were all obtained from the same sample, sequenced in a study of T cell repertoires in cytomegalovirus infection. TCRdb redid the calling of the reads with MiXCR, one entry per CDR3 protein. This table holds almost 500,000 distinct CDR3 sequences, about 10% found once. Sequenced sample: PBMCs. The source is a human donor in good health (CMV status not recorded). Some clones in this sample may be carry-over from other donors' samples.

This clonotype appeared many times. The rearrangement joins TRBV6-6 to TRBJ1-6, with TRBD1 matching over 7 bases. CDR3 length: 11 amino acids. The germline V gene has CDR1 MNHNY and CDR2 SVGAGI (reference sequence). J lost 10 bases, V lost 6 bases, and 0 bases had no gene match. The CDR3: CASRGQSPLHF. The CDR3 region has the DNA TGTGCCAGCAGGGGACAGTCACCCCTCCACTTT.

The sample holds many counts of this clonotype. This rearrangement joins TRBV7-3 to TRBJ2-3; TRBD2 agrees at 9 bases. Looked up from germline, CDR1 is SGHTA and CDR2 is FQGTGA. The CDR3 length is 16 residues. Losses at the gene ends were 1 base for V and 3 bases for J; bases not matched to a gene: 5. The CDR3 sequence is CASSLNSGRGTDTQYF. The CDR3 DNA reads TGTGCCAGCAGCTTAAATAGCGGGAGAGGTACAGATACGCAGTATTTT.

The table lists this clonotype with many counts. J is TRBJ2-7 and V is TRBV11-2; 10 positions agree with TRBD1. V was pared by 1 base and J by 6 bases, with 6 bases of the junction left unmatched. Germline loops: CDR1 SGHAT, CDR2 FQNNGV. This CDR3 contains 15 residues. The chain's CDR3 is CASSLVRDRGSEQYF. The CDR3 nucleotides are TGTGCCAGCAGCTTAGTGAGGGACAGGGGATCCGAGCAGTACTTC. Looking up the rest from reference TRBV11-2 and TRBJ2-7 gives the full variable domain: EAGVAQSPRYKIIEKRQSVAFWCNPISGHATLYWYQQILGQGPKLLIQFQNNGVVDDSQLPKDRFSAERLKGVDSTLKIQPAKLEDSAVYLCASSLVRDRGSEQYFGPGTRLTVT.

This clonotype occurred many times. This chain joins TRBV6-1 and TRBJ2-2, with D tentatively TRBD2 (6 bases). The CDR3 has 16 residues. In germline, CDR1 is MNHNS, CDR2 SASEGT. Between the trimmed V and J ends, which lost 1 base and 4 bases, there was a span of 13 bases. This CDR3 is CASSEVVSGSTGELFF. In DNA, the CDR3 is TGTGCCAGCAGTGAAGTGGTTAGCGGCTCCACCGGGGAGCTGTTTTTT.

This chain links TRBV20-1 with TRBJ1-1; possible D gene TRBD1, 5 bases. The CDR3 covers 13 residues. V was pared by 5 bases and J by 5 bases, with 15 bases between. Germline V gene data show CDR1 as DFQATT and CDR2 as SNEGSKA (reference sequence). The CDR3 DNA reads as TGCAGTGCTTGGCCCTCAGGGAGAACTGAAGCTTTCTTT. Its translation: CSAWPSGRTEAFF.

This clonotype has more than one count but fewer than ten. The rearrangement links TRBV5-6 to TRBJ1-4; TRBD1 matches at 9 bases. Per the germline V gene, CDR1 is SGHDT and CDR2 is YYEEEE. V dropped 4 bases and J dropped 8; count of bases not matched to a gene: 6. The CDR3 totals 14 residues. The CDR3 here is CASSLPGQGEKLFF. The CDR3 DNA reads TGTGCCAGCAGCCTACCGGGACAGGGCGAAAAACTGTTTTTT.

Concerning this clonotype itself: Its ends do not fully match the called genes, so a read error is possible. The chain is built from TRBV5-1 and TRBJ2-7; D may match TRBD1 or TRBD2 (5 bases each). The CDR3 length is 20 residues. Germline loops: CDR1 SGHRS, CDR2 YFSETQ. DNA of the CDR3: TGCGCCAGCAGATTGGGGGTATTAAGGGCCTGGCAAGATGAGTTCTACGAGCAGTACTTC. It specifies CASRLGVLRAWQDEFYEQYF.

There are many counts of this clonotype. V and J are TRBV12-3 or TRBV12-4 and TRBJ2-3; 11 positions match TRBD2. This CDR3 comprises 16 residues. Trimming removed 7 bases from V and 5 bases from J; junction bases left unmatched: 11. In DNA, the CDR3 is TGTGCCAGCACCAAGACTAGCGGGGCGTCACTAGATACGCAGTATTTT. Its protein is CASTKTSGASLDTQYF.

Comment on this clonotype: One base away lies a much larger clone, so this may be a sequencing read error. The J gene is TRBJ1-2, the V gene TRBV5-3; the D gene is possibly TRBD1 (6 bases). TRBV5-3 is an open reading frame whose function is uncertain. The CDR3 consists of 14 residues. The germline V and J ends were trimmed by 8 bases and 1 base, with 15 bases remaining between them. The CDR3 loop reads CASTRDIRNYGYTF. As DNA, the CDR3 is TGTGCCAGCACCCGGGACATCCGTAACTATGGCTACACCTTC.

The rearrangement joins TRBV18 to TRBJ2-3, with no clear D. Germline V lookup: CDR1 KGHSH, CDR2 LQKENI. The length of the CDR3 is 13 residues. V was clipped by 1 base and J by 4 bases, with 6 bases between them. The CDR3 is CASSPLDADTQYF. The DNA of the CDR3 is TGTGCCAGCTCACCACTAGATGCAGATACGCAGTATTTT.

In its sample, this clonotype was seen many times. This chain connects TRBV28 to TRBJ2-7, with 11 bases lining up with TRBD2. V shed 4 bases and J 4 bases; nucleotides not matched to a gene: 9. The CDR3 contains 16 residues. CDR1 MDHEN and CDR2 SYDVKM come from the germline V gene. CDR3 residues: CASSSGASGRRYEQYF. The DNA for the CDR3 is TGTGCCAGCAGTTCCGGGGCTAGCGGGAGGCGATACGAGCAGTACTTC.

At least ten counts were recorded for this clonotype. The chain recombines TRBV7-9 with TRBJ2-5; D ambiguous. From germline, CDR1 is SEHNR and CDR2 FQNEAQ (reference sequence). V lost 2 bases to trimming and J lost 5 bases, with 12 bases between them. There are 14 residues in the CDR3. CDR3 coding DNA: TGTGCCAGCAGCTTACCTAGAAACGTTGAGACCCAGTACTTC. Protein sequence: CASSLPRNVETQYF.

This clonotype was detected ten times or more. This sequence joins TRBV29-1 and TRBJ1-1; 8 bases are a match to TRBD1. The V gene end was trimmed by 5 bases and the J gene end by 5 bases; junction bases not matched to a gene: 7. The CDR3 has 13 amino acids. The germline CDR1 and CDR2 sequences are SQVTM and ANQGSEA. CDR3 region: CSVPGQGGTEAFF. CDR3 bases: TGCAGCGTTCCCGGACAGGGAGGAACTGAAGCTTTCTTT.

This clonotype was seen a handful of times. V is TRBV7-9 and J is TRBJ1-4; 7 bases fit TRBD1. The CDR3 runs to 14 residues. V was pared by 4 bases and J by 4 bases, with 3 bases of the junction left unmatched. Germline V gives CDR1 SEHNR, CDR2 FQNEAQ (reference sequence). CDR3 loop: CASSSTGLNEKLFF. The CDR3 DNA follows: TGTGCCAGCAGCTCGACAGGGCTTAATGAAAAACTGTTTTTT.